The 5 T cell receptor beta chains reported below all come from one sample, sequenced in a study of STAT5B mutations in CD4+ large granular lymphocyte leukemia. Sequencing was performed with immunoSEQ multiplex PCR; in TCRdb, only in-frame clones are kept and a portion is missing. The sample has over 25,000 clones; around 76% are singletons. Material for sequencing was CD4+ T cells from blood buffy coats. The receptor set was obtained from a human donor in good health.

This clone has more than one count but fewer than ten. V gene TRBV6-5 combines with J gene TRBJ2-7, with a weak D call TRBD2 (6 bases). The germline gives CDR1 MNHEY, CDR2 SVGAGI. Trimming shortened V by 10 bases and J by 3 bases, and 19 bases separated the two germline ends. The CDR3 has 14 residues. The CDR3 region is CATTSSIGGYEQYF. CDR3 nucleotides: TGTGCCACCACCTCCTCTATCGGGGGCTACGAGCAGTACTTC.

The chain employs TRBV14 and TRBJ2-1; D ambiguous. This CDR3 is built from 13 residues. The germline V gene encodes CDR1 SGHDN and CDR2 FVKESK. Trimming took 0 bases from V and 14 from J, leaving 14 bases between them. The CDR3 loop is CASSQEVLIVEFF. In DNA, the CDR3 is TGTGCCAGCAGCCAAGAGGTTCTTATCGTGGAGTTCTTC.

The chain joins TRBV7-9 to TRBJ1-1; D is possibly TRBD1 (6 bases). Germline V gene sequence: CDR1 SEHNR, CDR2 FQNEAQ (reference sequence). The CDR3 runs 11 residues. Trimming took 1 base from V and 9 from J, leaving 6 bases between them. Here the CDR3 DNA reads TGTGCCAGCAGCTTAGGGGGGCAAGCTTTCTTT. Translating it yields CASSLGGQAFF.

In this sample, this clone turned up a few times. The rearrangement links TRBV2 to TRBJ1-5; maybe TRBD1 (5 bases). The V end lost 4 bases, the J end lost 2 bases, and 12 bases lay between the germline ends. Germline values: CDR1 SNHLY, CDR2 FYNNEI. This CDR3 is built from 15 residues. The CDR3 DNA reads as TGTGCCAGCAGTGCGGGGACTCGTGGCAATCAGCCCCAGCATTTT. Translating it yields CASSAGTRGNQPQHF.

The V and J genes are TRBV2 and TRBJ2-5, with D possibly TRBD2 on 5 matching bases. Deletions cut 4 bases from V and 1 base from J, with 10 bases between. CDR3 length equals 14 residues. In germline, CDR1 is SNHLY, CDR2 FYNNEI. The CDR3 DNA reads as TGTGCCAGCAGTGCGCTCGGGATCCAAGAGACCCAGTACTTC. Encoded protein: CASSALGIQETQYF.